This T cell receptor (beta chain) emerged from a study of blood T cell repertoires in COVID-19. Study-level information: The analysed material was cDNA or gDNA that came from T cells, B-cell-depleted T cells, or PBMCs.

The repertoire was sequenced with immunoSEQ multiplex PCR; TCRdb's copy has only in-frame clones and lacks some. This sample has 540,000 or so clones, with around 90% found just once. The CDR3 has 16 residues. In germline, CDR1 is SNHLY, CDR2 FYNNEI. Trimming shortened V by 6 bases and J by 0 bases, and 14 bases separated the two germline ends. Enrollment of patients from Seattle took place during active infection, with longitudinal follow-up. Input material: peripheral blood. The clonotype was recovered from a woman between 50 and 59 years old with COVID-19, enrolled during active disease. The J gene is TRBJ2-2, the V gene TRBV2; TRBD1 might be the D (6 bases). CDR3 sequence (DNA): TGTGCCAGCAGCCGGACAGACATCGCGAACACCGGGGAGCTGTTTTTT. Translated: CASSRTDIANTGELFF.